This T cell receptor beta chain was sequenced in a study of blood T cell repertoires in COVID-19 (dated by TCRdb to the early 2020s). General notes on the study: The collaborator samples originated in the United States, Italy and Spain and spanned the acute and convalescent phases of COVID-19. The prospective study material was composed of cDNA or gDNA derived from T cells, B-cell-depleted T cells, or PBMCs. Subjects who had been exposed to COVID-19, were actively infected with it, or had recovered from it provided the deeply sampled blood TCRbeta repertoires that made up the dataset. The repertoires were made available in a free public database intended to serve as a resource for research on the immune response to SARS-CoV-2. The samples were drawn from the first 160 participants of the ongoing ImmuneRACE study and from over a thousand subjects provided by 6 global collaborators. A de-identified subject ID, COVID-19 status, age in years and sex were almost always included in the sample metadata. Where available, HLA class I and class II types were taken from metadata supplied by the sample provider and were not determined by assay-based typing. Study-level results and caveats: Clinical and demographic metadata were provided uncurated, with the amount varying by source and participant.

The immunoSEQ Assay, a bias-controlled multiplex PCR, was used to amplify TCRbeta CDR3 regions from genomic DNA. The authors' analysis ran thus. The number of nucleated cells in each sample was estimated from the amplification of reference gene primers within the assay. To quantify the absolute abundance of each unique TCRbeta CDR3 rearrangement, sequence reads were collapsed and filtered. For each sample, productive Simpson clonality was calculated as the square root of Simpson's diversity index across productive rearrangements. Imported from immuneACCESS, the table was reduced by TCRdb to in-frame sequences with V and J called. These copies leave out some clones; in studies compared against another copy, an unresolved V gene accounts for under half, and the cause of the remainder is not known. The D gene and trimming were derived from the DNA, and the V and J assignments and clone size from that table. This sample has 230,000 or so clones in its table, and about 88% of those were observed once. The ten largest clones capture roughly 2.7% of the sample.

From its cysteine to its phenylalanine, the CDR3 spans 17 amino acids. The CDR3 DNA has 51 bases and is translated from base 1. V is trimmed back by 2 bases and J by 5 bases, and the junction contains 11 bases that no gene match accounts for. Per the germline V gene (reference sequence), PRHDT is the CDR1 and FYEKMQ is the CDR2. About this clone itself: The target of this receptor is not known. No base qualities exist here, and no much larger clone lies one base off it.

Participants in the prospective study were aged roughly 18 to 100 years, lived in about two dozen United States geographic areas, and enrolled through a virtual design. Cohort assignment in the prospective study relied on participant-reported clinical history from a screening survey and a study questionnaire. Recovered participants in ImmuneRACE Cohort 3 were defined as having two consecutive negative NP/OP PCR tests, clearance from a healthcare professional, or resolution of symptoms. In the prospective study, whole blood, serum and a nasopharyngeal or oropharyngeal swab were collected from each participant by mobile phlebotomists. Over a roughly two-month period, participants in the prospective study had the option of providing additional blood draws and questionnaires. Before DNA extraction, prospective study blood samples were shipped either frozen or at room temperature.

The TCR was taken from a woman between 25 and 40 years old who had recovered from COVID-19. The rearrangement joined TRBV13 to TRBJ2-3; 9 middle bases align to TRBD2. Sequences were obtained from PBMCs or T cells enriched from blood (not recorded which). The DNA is TGTGCCAGCAGCTTAAGGGTTGCGGGGGGGGCCGAAGATACGCAGTATTTT. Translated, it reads CASSLRVAGGAEDTQYF.